These 21 T cell receptor beta chains were sequenced from one sample in a study of blood T cell repertoires in COVID-19. Data came from immunoSEQ multiplex PCR; TCRdb stores just in-frame clones and leaves some out. The data hold around 100,000 clones, with approximately 90% observed a single time. Sequencing was performed on peripheral blood. The source is an elderly woman in a cohort sampled during active COVID-19.

V and J are TRBV18 and TRBJ2-2, with D possibly TRBD1 on 5 matching bases. Trimming removed 3 bases from V and 4 bases from J, with 15 bases in between. CDR3 length: 16 residues. Germline V gene lookup returns CDR1 KGHSH and CDR2 LQKENI. The CDR3 nucleotides read TGTGCCAGCTCACCGAGGCAGGGTCGTTTCACCGGGGAGCTGTTTTTT. This gives the protein CASSPRQGRFTGELFF.

V usage is TRBV29-1 and J usage is TRBJ2-1; 12 nucleotides agree with TRBD2. The CDR3 is 14 residues long. J lost 8 bases, V lost 2 bases, and 4 bases had no gene match. Looked up from germline, CDR1 is SQVTM and CDR2 is ANQGSEA. CDR3 protein: CSVEKTSGSYEQFF. CDR3 nucleotides: TGCAGCGTTGAAAAGACTAGCGGGAGCTATGAGCAGTTCTTC.

This chain connects TRBV7-6 to TRBJ2-7; 16 nucleotides align to TRBD2. V was pared by 5 bases and J by 2 bases, with 9 bases of the junction left unmatched. CDR1 is SGHVS and CDR2 is FNYEAQ in the germline V gene. The CDR3 runs to 18 residues. In DNA form, the CDR3 reads TGTGCCAGCAGCCTAGGGACTAGCGGGGGGGCCTCGACCTACGAGCAGTACTTC. Amino acid sequence: CASSLGTSGGASTYEQYF.

The chain carries TRBV4-2 and TRBJ2-1, with a tentative D call TRBD2 (5 bases). Germline CDR1 and CDR2: LGHNA and YNFKEQ. This CDR3 is 15 amino acids long. The ends were cut back, 1 base at V and 9 bases at J, with 16 bases in the middle. The CDR3 here is CASSQVGGSDGEQFF. The CDR3 bases are TGTGCCAGCAGCCAAGTGGGTGGGAGTGACGGTGAGCAGTTCTTC.

This chain uses TRBV2 with TRBJ2-1; TRBD2 matches 13 bases. V shed 6 bases and J 8 bases; nucleotides not matched to a gene: 7. CDR1 and CDR2 (germline): SNHLY, FYNNEI. The CDR3 consists of 15 residues. For the CDR3, the DNA is TGTGCCAGCAGAAAGACTAGCGGGGGGTATGATGAGCAGTTCTTC. Protein sequence: CASRKTSGGYDEQFF.

This clone was counted a single time. The V call is TRBV6-4, the J call TRBJ2-3; TRBD2 aligns across 9 bases. The ends lost 2 bases at V and 2 bases at J; junction bases unmatched: 5. The germline V gene encodes CDR1 MRHNA and CDR2 SNTAGT. The CDR3 is 16 amino acids. CDR3 in amino acids: CASSDTSGGLTDTQYF. CDR3 in DNA: TGTGCCAGCAGTGACACCAGCGGGGGGCTCACAGATACGCAGTATTTT.

The chain joins TRBV6-4 to TRBJ2-3; 8 bases agree with TRBD1. V lost 6 bases, J lost 0 bases, and 2 bases stayed unmatched. The V gene's germline CDR1 is MRHNA and CDR2 SNTAGT. The CDR3 sequence is 14 residues long. The CDR3 DNA is TGTGCCAGCAGCCGGGACAGGAGCACAGATACGCAGTATTTT. This codes for CASSRDRSTDTQYF.

The chain combines TRBV10-3 with TRBJ1-3; 9 positions match TRBD1. CDR3 length: 14 amino acids. In germline, CDR1 is ENHRY, CDR2 SYGVKD. The V gene end was trimmed by 10 bases and the J gene end by 3 bases; junction bases not matched to a gene: 7. The CDR3, as DNA: TGTGCCAGTACCGGGACAGGGCTTGGAAACACCATATATTTT. This sequence encodes CASTGTGLGNTIYF.

This chain uses TRBV6-5 with TRBJ2-1, with 8 bases that match TRBD2. V was pared by 9 bases and J by 4 bases, with 11 bases of the junction left unmatched. This CDR3 comprises 15 residues. Germline CDR1 reads MNHEY; CDR2 reads SVGAGI. CDR3 protein: CASETSGGPYNEQFF. The CDR3 coding sequence is TGTGCCAGTGAAACCTCGGGGGGGCCGTACAATGAGCAGTTCTTC.

CDR3 in DNA: TGTGCCAGTAGTCGGGTTTCCGGGGCCAACGTCCTGACTTTC. It translates to CASSRVSGANVLTF. The chain links TRBV19 to TRBJ2-6; D unresolved. The CDR3 spans 14 residues. Trimming removed 5 bases at V and 4 bases at J, with 9 bases between. Germline-derived CDR1 and CDR2 are LNHDA and SQIVND (reference sequence).

The J gene is TRBJ2-1, the V gene TRBV5-1, with 13 bases lining up with TRBD2. Trimming took 0 bases from V and 1 from J; bases not matched to a gene: 13. Germline CDR1 reads SGHRS; CDR2 reads YFSETQ. The CDR3 runs to 21 residues. CDR3 protein: CASSLDRVLAGGPDSYNEQFF. The CDR3, as DNA: TGCGCCAGCAGCTTGGACAGGGTACTAGCGGGAGGGCCGGATTCCTACAATGAGCAGTTCTTC.

This chain uses TRBV18 with TRBJ2-7; 9 nucleotides match TRBD1. Losses at the gene ends were 0 bases for V and 5 bases for J; bases not matched to a gene: 11. Germline values: CDR1 KGHSH, CDR2 LQKENI. The CDR3 spans 17 residues. As DNA, the CDR3 is TGTGCCAGCTCACCACCTATGACAGGGGGTGGGCGGGACGAGCAGTACTTC. Translated, it gives CASSPPMTGGGRDEQYF.

V and J are TRBV6-6 and TRBJ1-2; D is possibly TRBD1 (5 bases). The CDR3 totals 11 residues. Germline V gene data show CDR1 as MNHNY and CDR2 as SVGAGI (reference sequence). The germline V and J ends were trimmed by 8 bases and 2 bases, with 6 bases remaining between them. DNA of the CDR3: TGTGCCAGCGGGGGGAACTATGGCTACACCTTC. This sequence encodes CASGGNYGYTF.

The rearrangement joins TRBV29-1 to TRBJ2-2; 7 bases fit TRBD2. Germline trimming cut 3 bases from V and 7 bases from J; bases unmatched to any gene: 2. Germline V gives CDR1 SQVTM, CDR2 ANQGSEA. The CDR3 is 12 amino acids. CDR3 nucleotides: TGCAGCGTTGAGGGGGAGGGCGGGGAGCTGTTTTTT. Translated, it gives CSVEGEGGELFF.

The chain links TRBV18 to TRBJ1-2, with 9 bases identical to TRBD1. The CDR3 spans 15 residues. Unmatched junction bases numbered 9, after V lost 4 bases and J lost 6 bases. Germline V gene lookup returns CDR1 KGHSH and CDR2 LQKENI. The CDR3 nucleotides are TGTGCCAGCTCACTAGGGACAGGGCTTACGAATGGCTACACCTTC. Its translation is CASSLGTGLTNGYTF.

The genes are TRBV12-3 or TRBV12-4 and TRBJ2-7, with TRBD1 matching 7 bases. The CDR3 consists of 13 residues. The junction had 4 bases not matched to a gene; V was cut back by 3 bases and J by 5 bases. CDR3 DNA: TGTGCCAGCAGTTTCAGGGGGATCAACGAGCAGTACTTC. Its translation is CASSFRGINEQYF.

The genes are TRBV5-1 and TRBJ2-5; no clear D gene. Trimming left V 1 base short and J 5 bases short, with 15 bases between. The CDR3 consists of 15 residues. Per germline, CDR1 SGHRS and CDR2 YFSETQ. CDR3 nucleotide sequence: TGCGCCAGCAGCTTGCAACAGATCTCTGGGGAGACCCAGTACTTC. Its translation is CASSLQQISGETQYF.

The V call is TRBV27, the J call TRBJ1-2; 9 bases line up with TRBD1. From germline, CDR1 is MNHEY and CDR2 SMNVEV (reference sequence). The CDR3 is 14 residues long. J gave up 8 bases and V 3 bases, and 7 bases lay outside the gene matches. CDR3 nucleotide sequence: TGTGCCAGCAGTTTGACAGGGGGGTCTACGGGCTACACCTTC. Translated, it gives CASSLTGGSTGYTF.

With regard to this clone: Distinct nucleotide sequences in the sample also encode this CDR3. The chain uses TRBV19 and TRBJ2-5; 8 bases line up with TRBD1. Germline V gene lookup returns CDR1 LNHDA and CDR2 SQIVND (reference sequence). V dropped 4 bases and J dropped 1; count of bases not matched to a gene: 5. The length of the CDR3 is 15 residues. The CDR3 sequence: CASSTPGTGQETQYF. DNA for the CDR3: TGTGCCAGTAGTACTCCCGGGACAGGCCAAGAGACCCAGTACTTC. Based on the CDR3 plus reference TRBV19 and TRBJ2-5, the full variable domain is DGGITQSPKYLFRKEGQNVTLSCEQNLNHDAMYWYRQDPGQGLRLIYYSQIVNDFQKGDIAEGYSVSREKKESFPLTVTSAQKNPTAFYLCASSTPGTGQETQYFGPGTRLLVL.

The chain joins TRBV7-9 to TRBJ2-1, with TRBD2 identical over 8 bases. Per germline, CDR1 SEHNR and CDR2 FQNEAQ (reference sequence). V was pared by 3 bases and J by 7 bases, with 8 bases of the junction left unmatched. The CDR3 loop spans 15 amino acids. The CDR3 loop reads CASSFSLASGNEQFF. DNA for the CDR3: TGTGCCAGCAGCTTTAGCCTTGCTAGCGGGAATGAGCAGTTCTTC.

The rearrangement links TRBV11-2 to TRBJ1-5; 8 positions match TRBD1. Germline CDR1 and CDR2: SGHAT and FQNNGV. V dropped 5 bases and J dropped 8; count of bases not matched to a gene: 8. This CDR3 has 14 amino acids. CDR3 sequence: CASSQDRGPKPQHF. The CDR3 bases are TGTGCCAGCAGCCAAGACAGGGGACCAAAGCCCCAGCATTTT.